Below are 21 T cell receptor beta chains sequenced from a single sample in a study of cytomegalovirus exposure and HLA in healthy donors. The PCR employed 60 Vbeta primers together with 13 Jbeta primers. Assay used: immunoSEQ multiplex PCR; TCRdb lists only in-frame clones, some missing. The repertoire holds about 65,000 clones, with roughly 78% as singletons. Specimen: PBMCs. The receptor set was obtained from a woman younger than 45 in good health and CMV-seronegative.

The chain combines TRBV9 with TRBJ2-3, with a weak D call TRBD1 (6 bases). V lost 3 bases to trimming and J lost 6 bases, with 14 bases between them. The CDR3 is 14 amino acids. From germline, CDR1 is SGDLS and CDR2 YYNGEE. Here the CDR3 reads CASSEGTWSDTQYF. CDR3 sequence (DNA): TGTGCCAGCAGCGAGGGGACATGGAGCGATACGCAGTATTTT.

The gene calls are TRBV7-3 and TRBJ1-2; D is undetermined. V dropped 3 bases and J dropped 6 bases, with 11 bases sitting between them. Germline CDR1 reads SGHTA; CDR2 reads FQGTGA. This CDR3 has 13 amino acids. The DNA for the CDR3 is TGTGCCAGCAGCTTGGAGGAGCGAGATGGCTACACCTTC. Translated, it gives CASSLEERDGYTF.

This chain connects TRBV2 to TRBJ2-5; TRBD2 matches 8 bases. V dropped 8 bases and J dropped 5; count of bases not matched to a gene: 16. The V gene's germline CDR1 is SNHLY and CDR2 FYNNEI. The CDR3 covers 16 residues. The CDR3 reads CASERFSGTSSETQYF. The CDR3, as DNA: TGTGCCAGCGAACGCTTTTCCGGGACTAGTTCGGAGACCCAGTACTTC.

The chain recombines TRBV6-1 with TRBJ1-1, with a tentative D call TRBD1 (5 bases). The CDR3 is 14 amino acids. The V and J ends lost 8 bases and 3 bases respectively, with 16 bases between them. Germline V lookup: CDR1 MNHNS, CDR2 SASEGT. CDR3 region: CASLGGWGDTEAFF. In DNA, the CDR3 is TGTGCCAGCCTTGGAGGGTGGGGGGACACTGAAGCTTTCTTT.

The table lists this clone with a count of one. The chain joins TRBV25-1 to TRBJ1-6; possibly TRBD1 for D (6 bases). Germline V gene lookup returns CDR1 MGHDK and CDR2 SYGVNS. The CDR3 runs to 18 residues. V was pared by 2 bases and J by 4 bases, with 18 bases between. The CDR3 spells CASSERAGGGQYNSPLHF. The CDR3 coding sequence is TGTGCCAGCAGTGAAAGGGCGGGGGGCGGACAATATAATTCACCCCTCCACTTT.

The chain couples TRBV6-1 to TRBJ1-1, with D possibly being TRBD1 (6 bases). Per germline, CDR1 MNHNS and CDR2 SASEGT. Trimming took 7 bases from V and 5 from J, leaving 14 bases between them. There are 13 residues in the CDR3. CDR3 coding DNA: TGTGCCAGCAAGGCACAGGGACTAACTGAAGCTTTCTTT. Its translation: CASKAQGLTEAFF.

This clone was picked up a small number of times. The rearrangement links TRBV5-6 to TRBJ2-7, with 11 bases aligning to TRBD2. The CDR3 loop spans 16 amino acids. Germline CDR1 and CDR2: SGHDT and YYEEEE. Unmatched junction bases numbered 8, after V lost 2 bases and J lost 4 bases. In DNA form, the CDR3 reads TGTGCCAGCAGCTTCCGTGCCGGACTAGCGGGTTACGAGCAGTACTTC. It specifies CASSFRAGLAGYEQYF.

In DNA, the CDR3 is TGTGCCAGCGGATCTGGGACTATTTCCGGGGCCAACGTCCTGACTTTC. Translated, it gives CASGSGTISGANVLTF. The rearrangement joins TRBV7-2 to TRBJ2-6, with 7 bases identical to TRBD2. Unmatched junction bases numbered 11, after V lost 8 bases and J lost 4 bases. The CDR3 extends over 16 amino acids. Germline CDR1 is SGHTA and CDR2 is FQGNSA.

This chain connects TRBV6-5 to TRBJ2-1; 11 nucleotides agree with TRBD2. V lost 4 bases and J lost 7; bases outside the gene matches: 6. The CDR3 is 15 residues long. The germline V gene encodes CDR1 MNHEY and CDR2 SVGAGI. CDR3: CASSSLAGVGNEQFF. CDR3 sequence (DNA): TGTGCCAGCAGTTCACTAGCGGGAGTGGGAAATGAGCAGTTCTTC.

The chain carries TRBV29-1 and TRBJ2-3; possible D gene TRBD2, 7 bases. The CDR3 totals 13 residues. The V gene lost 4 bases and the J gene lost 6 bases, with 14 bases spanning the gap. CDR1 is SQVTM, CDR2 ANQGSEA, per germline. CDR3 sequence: CSVGSGTRDTQYF. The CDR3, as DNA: TGCAGCGTTGGGAGCGGGACACGGGATACGCAGTATTTT.

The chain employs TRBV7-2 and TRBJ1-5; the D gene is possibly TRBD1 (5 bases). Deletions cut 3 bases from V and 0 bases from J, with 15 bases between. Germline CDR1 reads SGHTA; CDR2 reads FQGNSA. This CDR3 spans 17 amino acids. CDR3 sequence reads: CASSFGGGPFSNQPQHF. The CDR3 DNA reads TGTGCCAGCAGCTTTGGGGGGGGACCCTTTAGCAATCAGCCCCAGCATTTT.

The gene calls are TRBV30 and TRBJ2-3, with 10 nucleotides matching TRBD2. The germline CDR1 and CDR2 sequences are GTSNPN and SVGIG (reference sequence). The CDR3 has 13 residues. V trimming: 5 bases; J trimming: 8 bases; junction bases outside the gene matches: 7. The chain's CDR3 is CAWESGGAPTQYF. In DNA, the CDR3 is TGTGCCTGGGAGAGCGGGGGGGCTCCTACGCAGTATTTT.

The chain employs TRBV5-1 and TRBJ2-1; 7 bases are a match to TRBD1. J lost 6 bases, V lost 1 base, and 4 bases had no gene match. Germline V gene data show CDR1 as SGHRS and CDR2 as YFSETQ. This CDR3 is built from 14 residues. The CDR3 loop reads CASSLLPGGNEQFF. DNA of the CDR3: TGCGCCAGCAGCTTGTTACCAGGGGGCAATGAGCAGTTCTTC.

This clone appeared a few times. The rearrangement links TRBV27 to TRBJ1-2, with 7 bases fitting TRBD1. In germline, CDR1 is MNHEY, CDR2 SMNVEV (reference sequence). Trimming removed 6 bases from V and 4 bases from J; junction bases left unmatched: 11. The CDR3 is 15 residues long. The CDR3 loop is CASSRGTEFRYGYTF. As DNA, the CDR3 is TGTGCCAGCAGCCGAGGGACAGAGTTCCGCTATGGCTACACCTTC.

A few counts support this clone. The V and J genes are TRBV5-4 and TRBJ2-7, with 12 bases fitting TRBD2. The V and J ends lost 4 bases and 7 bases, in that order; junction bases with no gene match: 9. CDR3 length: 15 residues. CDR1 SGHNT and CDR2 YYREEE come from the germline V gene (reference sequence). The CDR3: CASSRRLAGEGEQYF. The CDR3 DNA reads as TGTGCCAGCAGCCGTAGACTAGCGGGAGAGGGTGAGCAGTACTTC. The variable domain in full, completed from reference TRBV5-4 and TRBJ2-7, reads ETGVTQSPTHLIKTRGQQVTLRCSSQSGHNTVSWYQQALGQGPQFIFQYYREEENGRGNFPPRFSGLQFPNYSSELNVNALELDDSALYLCASSRRLAGEGEQYFGPGTRLTVT.

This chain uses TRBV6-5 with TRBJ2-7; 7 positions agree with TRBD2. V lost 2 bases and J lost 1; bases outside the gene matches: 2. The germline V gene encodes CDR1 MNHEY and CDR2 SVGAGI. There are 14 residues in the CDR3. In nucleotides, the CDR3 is TGTGCCAGCAGTTACCGGACTAGTTCCTACGAGCAGTACTTC. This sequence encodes CASSYRTSSYEQYF.

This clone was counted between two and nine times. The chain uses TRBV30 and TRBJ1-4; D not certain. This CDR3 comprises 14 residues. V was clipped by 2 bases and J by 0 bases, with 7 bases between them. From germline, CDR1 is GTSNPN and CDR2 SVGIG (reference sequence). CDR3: CAWSFTATNEKLFF. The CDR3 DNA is TGTGCCTGGAGTTTCACAGCAACTAATGAAAAACTGTTTTTT.

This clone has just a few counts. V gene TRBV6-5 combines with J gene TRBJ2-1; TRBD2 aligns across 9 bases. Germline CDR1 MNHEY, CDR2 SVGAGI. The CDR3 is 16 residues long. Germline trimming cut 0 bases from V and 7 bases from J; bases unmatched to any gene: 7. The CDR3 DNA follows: TGTGCCAGCAGTTACTCGATGGGGGCGGGAGGGAATGAGCAGTTCTTC. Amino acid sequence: CASSYSMGAGGNEQFF.

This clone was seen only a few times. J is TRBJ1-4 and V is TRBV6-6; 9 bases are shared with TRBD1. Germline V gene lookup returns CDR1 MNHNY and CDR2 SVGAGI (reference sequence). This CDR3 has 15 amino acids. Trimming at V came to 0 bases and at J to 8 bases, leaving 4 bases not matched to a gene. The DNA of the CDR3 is TGTGCCAGCAGTTACTCGGGGACAGGGACCGAAAAACTGTTTTTT. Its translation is CASSYSGTGTEKLFF.

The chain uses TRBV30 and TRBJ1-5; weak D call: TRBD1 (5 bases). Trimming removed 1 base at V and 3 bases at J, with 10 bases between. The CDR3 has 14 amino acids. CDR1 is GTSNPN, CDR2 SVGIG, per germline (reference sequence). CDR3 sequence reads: CAWSGDSPNQPQHF. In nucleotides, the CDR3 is TGTGCCTGGAGTGGAGACAGTCCCAATCAGCCCCAGCATTTT.

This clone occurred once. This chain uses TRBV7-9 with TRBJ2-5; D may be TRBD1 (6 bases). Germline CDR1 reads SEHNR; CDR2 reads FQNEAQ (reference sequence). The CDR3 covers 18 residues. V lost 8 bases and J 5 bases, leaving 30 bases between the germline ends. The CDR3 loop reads CASGLSPWGSGVVETQYF. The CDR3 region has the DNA TGTGCCAGCGGGCTTTCCCCGTGGGGGTCAGGGGTAGTCGAGACCCAGTACTTC.